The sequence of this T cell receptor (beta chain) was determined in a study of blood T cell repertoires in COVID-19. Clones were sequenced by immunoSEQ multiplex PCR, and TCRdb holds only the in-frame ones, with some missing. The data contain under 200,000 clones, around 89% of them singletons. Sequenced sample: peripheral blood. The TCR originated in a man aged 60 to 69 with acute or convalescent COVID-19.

CDR3 DNA sequence: TGTGCCAGCAGCGGGGACAGGGTCGTCGGGGAGCTGTTTTTT. This gives the protein CASSGDRVVGELFF. The chain links TRBV7-9 to TRBJ2-2; the match to TRBD1 covers 9 bases. V lost 5 bases to trimming and J lost 7 bases; unmatched junction nucleotides: 5. CDR3 size: 14 residues. The germline V gene has CDR1 SEHNR and CDR2 FQNEAQ (reference sequence).